This entry lists 6 T cell receptor beta chains sequenced from one sample in a study of T-cell memory formation after mild COVID-19. Each CDR3 protein gets one entry after TCRdb re-called the 5' RACE reads with MiXCR. The table includes about 140,000 distinct CDR3 sequences, 6% to 7% detected once. The sample comprised PBMCs or a T cell subset sorted from them (not recorded which). The origin of the receptors is an adult woman who had mild COVID-19 (a few samples of this study predate the infection). Cell type and time point are not known.

CDR3 sequence: CASSLEARGAEAFF. In DNA, the CDR3 is TGCGCCAGCAGCTTGGAGGCGAGGGGCGCTGAAGCTTTCTTT. The chain links TRBV5-1 to TRBJ1-1; possible D gene TRBD1, 5 bases. Trimming pared 0 bases from V and 6 bases from J, leaving 12 bases between. The CDR3 length is 14 residues. Germline assignment: CDR1 SGHRS and CDR2 YFSETQ.

For the CDR3, the DNA is TGTGCCAGCAGCCAAGGAACAGGCGCGATGAACACTGAAGCTTTCTTT. It specifies CASSQGTGAMNTEAFF. The V and J genes are TRBV4-2 and TRBJ1-1; possibly TRBD1 for D (5 bases). The CDR3 extends over 16 amino acids. The germline CDR1 and CDR2 sequences are LGHNA and YNFKEQ. Trimming shortened V by 1 base and J by 0 bases, and 12 bases separated the two germline ends.

This clonotype was recorded a few times. The chain recombines TRBV6-5 with TRBJ1-1; D perhaps matches TRBD1 (5 bases). The CDR3 covers 15 residues. Germline lookup yields CDR1 MNHEY and CDR2 SVGAGI. V dropped 7 bases and J dropped 0 bases, with 15 bases sitting between them. CDR3 coding DNA: TGTGCCAGCACGGAGGGGAACGCAATGAACACTGAAGCTTTCTTT. As protein: CASTEGNAMNTEAFF.

This clonotype was seen many times. This CDR3 reads CASSWKTHANTGELFF. For the CDR3, the DNA is TGTGCCAGCAGCTGGAAAACTCACGCGAACACCGGGGAGCTGTTTTTT. This chain connects TRBV11-2 to TRBJ2-2, with D hard to call. V lost 4 bases and J lost 0, with 12 bases in between. Germline assignment: CDR1 SGHAT and CDR2 FQNNGV. There are 16 residues in the CDR3. The variable domain in full, with the rest retrieved from reference TRBV11-2 and TRBJ2-2, is EAGVAQSPRYKIIEKRQSVAFWCNPISGHATLYWYQQILGQGPKLLIQFQNNGVVDDSQLPKDRFSAERLKGVDSTLKIQPAKLEDSAVYLCASSWKTHANTGELFFGEGSRLTVL.

There are a few counts of this clonotype. V is TRBV5-1 and J is TRBJ1-1, with D possibly matching TRBD1 (6 bases). The CDR3 has 13 residues. V was clipped by 2 bases and J by 4 bases, with 9 bases between them. The germline CDR1 and CDR2 sequences are SGHRS and YFSETQ. In DNA, the CDR3 is TGCGCCAGCAGCTTCGGGGGGGCCACTGAAGCTTTCTTT. Translating it yields CASSFGGATEAFF.

This rearrangement joins TRBV7-2 to TRBJ2-5; weak D call: TRBD2 (6 bases). From germline, CDR1 is SGHTA and CDR2 FQGNSA. CDR3 length: 15 amino acids. V was trimmed by 2 bases and J by 2 bases, leaving 12 bases between them. CDR3 sequence: CASSLMTRIQETQYF. CDR3 bases: TGTGCCAGCAGCTTAATGACTAGGATTCAAGAGACCCAGTACTTC.